This note documents a single T cell receptor beta chain sequence. Its antigen is unidentified. These data come from a study of T-cell memory formation after mild COVID-19. Findings of the study overall: Clones contracting over day 15 to 85 were CD4/CD8 balanced, with later expanders leaning CD4+. Contracting CD4+ clones lay largely in CM and EM, with CD8+ ones residing in EMRA. The pre-infection memory compartment contained some responding clones, suggesting cross-reactive memory joined.

From 5'RACE with constant-segment primers came TCR alpha and TCR beta cDNA libraries that carried sample barcodes and UMIs. A single record per CDR3 protein comes from TCRdb applying MiXCR to the 5' RACE reads. The sample gives a few hundred thousand distinct CDR3 sequences, roughly 16% of which show up once; around a fifth is in the top ten. Germline values: CDR1 SGHTA, CDR2 FQGTGA. The V and J ends lost 2 bases and 5 bases, in that order; junction bases with no gene match: 6. The CDR3 loop spans 15 amino acids. The rearrangement joins TRBV7-3 to TRBJ2-3; 8 bases map to TRBD1. The clonotype originates from a man younger than 30 who had mild COVID-19 (a few samples of this study predate the infection). Cell type and time point are not known. Sequenced input: PBMCs or a T cell subset sorted from them (not recorded which). The CDR3 reads CASSLATGVQDTQYF. The CDR3 nucleotides read TGTGCCAGCAGCTTAGCGACAGGGGTACAAGATACGCAGTATTTT.